The rows below give T cell receptor beta chains drawn from one sample of a study of blood T cells in healthy people across ages. TCRdb independently ran MiXCR on the 5' RACE reads; one entry per CDR3 protein. The table lists 1,500,000 or so distinct CDR3 sequences, approximately 60% of them singletons, with approximately 7% in the top ten. Sequencing was performed on blood. Source of these receptors: a young man in good health. Both conserved end residues are part of each CDR3. The order of the fields is D gene, CDR3 length, V gene, clone size, J gene, CDR3 DNA, CDR3 protein. D genes are given only for firm matches. Size is stated for part of the rows, as once, few or many counts, or as a class when the clone is expanded.

D: .; length: 12; V: TRBV20-1; size: .; J: TRBJ2-1; DNA: TGCATGATTAGCGGTACCTACAATGAGCAGTTCTTC; CDR3: CMISGTYNEQFF
D: .; length: 11; V: TRBV29-1; size: few; J: TRBJ1-2; DNA: TGCAGCGGCAGGGATGGGGATGGCTACACCTTC; CDR3: CSGRDGDGYTF
D: .; length: 12; V: TRBV2; size: .; J: TRBJ1-2; DNA: TGTGCCAGCACCCGGACCGAGAATGGCTACACCTTC; CDR3: CASTRTENGYTF
D: TRBD1; length: 14; V: TRBV7-2; size: .; J: TRBJ1-1; DNA: TGTGCCAGCAGCAAGGGGACAGGGGGCACTGAAGCTTTCTTT; CDR3: CASSKGTGGTEAFF
D: .; length: 17; V: TRBV24-1; size: once; J: TRBJ2-5; DNA: TGTGCCACCAGTGATGCGATGCGGGGGCGCGGACAAGAGACCCAGTACTTC; CDR3: CATSDAMRGRGQETQYF
D: .; length: 14; V: TRBV7-2; size: few; J: TRBJ2-7; DNA: TGTGCCAGCAGCCGAGAACTTTGGACGGACGAGCAGTACTTC; CDR3: CASSRELWTDEQYF
D: .; length: 13; V: TRBV6-5; size: many; J: TRBJ1-1; DNA: TGTGCCAGCAGTTACGTACGGGAAACTGAAGCTTTCTTT; CDR3: CASSYVRETEAFF
D: .; length: 12; V: TRBV27; size: .; J: TRBJ1-2; DNA: TGTGCCAGTCGGGGGCACAACTATGGCTACACCTTC; CDR3: CASRGHNYGYTF
D: .; length: 14; V: TRBV12-3/TRBV12-4; size: .; J: TRBJ1-5; DNA: TGTGCCAGCAATAGAGGAACCAGTAATCAGCCCCAGCATTTT; CDR3: CASNRGTSNQPQHF
D: TRBD1; length: 16; V: TRBV6-6; size: .; J: TRBJ2-1; DNA: TGTGCCAGCAGTATTGGGACAGAATCGCCATACAATGAGCAGTTCTTC; CDR3: CASSIGTESPYNEQFF
D: .; length: 15; V: TRBV4-1; size: .; J: TRBJ2-1; DNA: TGCGCCAGCAGCCATACAGGGTTACCCGACAATGAGCAGTTCTTC; CDR3: CASSHTGLPDNEQFF
D: .; length: 15; V: TRBV27; size: .; J: TRBJ2-7; DNA: TGTGCCAGCAGCTGTGGTAGCGGAGGGGGTTACGAGCAGTACTTC; CDR3: CASSCGSGGGYEQYF
D: .; length: 15; V: TRBV25-1; size: .; J: TRBJ1-2; DNA: TGTGCCAGCGGCCTAGGGGCAGGGAAGTATCGCTCCTACACCTTC; CDR3: CASGLGAGKYRSYTF
D: .; length: 17; V: TRBV19; size: .; J: TRBJ2-5; DNA: TGTGCCAGTAGTGCTCATCCCACGGGGACCACTCAAGAGACCCAGTACTTC; CDR3: CASSAHPTGTTQETQYF
D: .; length: 16; V: TRBV7-2; size: once; J: TRBJ2-7; DNA: TGTGCCAGCAGCTTAGTGGATACGCGGGAAGCGGACGAGCAGTACTTC; CDR3: CASSLVDTREADEQYF
D: TRBD2; length: 14; V: TRBV7-9; size: .; J: TRBJ2-7; DNA: TGTGCCACCCGAGCGGGAGCAGCTTCCTACGAGCAGTACTTC; CDR3: CATRAGAASYEQYF